This T cell receptor beta chain appears in the sequencing data of a study of vaccination and CD4 T cells after COVID-19. Once obtained from cultured CD4+ T cells, the DNA was sequenced using the Oncomine TCR Beta short-read assay. TCRdb redid the calling of the PCR reads with MiXCR, one entry per CDR3 protein. This table has about 12,000 distinct CDR3 sequences, 45% to 55% appearing once. V trimming: 5 bases; J trimming: 5 bases; junction bases outside the gene matches: 11. The germline CDR1 and CDR2 sequences are SEHNR and FQNEAQ (reference sequence). This CDR3 region has 15 residues. Note on this clonotype: Its antigen is as yet unknown.

The treatment is: approximately 10-day PBMC culture with coronavirus spike peptide pools or control peptides (ViraFEST assay). The chain carries TRBV7-9 and TRBJ2-5; 7 bases align to TRBD1. This clonotype originated in a human donor who had recovered from COVID-19. The sample taken for sequencing was CD4+ T cells from blood, cultured in vitro. DNA for the CDR3: TGTGCCAGCAGCGCGAGTCTAGGGGGCGGGGAGACCCAGTACTTC. It is translated as CASSASLGGGETQYF.